This T cell receptor (beta chain) is from a study of cytomegalovirus exposure and HLA in healthy donors. 13 Jbeta primers and 60 Vbeta primers were used for the PCR. Repertoires were generated with immunoSEQ multiplex PCR, while TCRdb's copy carries only in-frame clones and drops some. Among fewer than 55,000 clones, roughly 64% were seen once, and the ten largest hold about 12%. The CDR3 runs to 16 residues. The germline V gene encodes CDR1 LNHDA and CDR2 SQIVND (reference sequence). V gave up 5 bases and J gave up 10 bases; unmatched junction bases: 10. Broader study findings: A list of 164 TCR beta chains associated with cytomegalovirus was given. Presence/absence comparisons presumed near-even sequencing depth among donors.

Each of the donors was a healthy bone marrow donor. Though nominally healthy at sampling, donors likely had unrecorded immune exposures. Turning to this clone: What it binds is not known.

The sequenced sample consisted of PBMCs. The chain is built from TRBV19 and TRBJ2-1; 14 bases line up with TRBD2. The receptor was isolated from a man aged 55 to 69 in good health and CMV-seropositive. The DNA of the CDR3 is TGTGCCAGTAGTTCCGCCGGGACTAGCGGGAGAGGAGAGCAGTTCTTC. This sequence encodes CASSSAGTSGRGEQFF.